Each of the 28 T cell receptor beta chains below was sequenced from the same sample in a study of T cell changes during pregnancy in multiple sclerosis. Generated by immunoSEQ multiplex PCR, the TCRdb table keeps only in-frame clones and is missing some. The top ten hold approximately 5.8% of the sample, which has 110,000 or so clones, approximately 93% seen once. Sequencing used peripheral blood, obtained before pregnancy. Every receptor here comes from a female donor with multiple sclerosis, enrolled in a pregnancy study.

V and J are TRBV19 and TRBJ1-5; D uncertain. There are 15 residues in the CDR3. CDR1 is LNHDA, CDR2 SQIVND, per germline (reference sequence). V lost 1 base and J lost 8, with 15 bases in between. As DNA, the CDR3 is TGTGCCAGTAGTATAGTCGGACTGCTTCAAGAGCCCCAGCATTTT. Translated, it gives CASSIVGLLQEPQHF.

The chain couples TRBV27 to TRBJ2-3; no clear D. This CDR3 contains 14 residues. The ends were cut back, 3 bases at V and 4 bases at J, with 11 bases in the middle. CDR1 is MNHEY and CDR2 is SMNVEV in the germline V gene (reference sequence). CDR3 loop: CASSLAARPDTQYF. The CDR3 region has the DNA TGTGCCAGCAGTTTGGCGGCTAGGCCAGATACGCAGTATTTT.

V gene TRBV28 combines with J gene TRBJ1-6, with a weak D call TRBD1 (5 bases). The V gene lost 2 bases and the J gene lost 4 bases, with 9 bases spanning the gap. This CDR3 is 15 amino acids long. The germline V gene has CDR1 MDHEN and CDR2 SYDVKM. CDR3 DNA: TGTGCCAGCAGTTTAATTGACAGTTATAATTCACCCCTCCACTTT. Translation: CASSLIDSYNSPLHF.

The chain has TRBV14 and TRBJ2-7; 11 nucleotides align to TRBD2. Germline values: CDR1 SGHDN, CDR2 FVKESK. The CDR3 covers 14 residues. V trimming: 4 bases; J trimming: 5 bases; junction bases outside the gene matches: 4. DNA of the CDR3: TGTGCCAGCAGCCGTCAACTAGCGGGAGACGAGCAGTACTTC. This translates into CASSRQLAGDEQYF.

The chain combines TRBV7-3 with TRBJ2-3; 11 bases are a match to TRBD2. Germline V gives CDR1 SGHTA, CDR2 FQGTGA. CDR3 length: 16 amino acids. The junction had 7 bases not matched to a gene; V was cut back by 4 bases and J by 4 bases. CDR3 DNA sequence: TGTGCCAGCAGCTCAATAGCGGGGGGGCTACCAGATACGCAGTATTTT. Its translation is CASSSIAGGLPDTQYF.

The rearrangement uses TRBV5-1 and TRBJ1-1; unclear D gene. With 2 bases removed from V and 5 bases from J, the gap between germline ends came to 19 bases. This CDR3 contains 16 residues. Germline lookup yields CDR1 SGHRS and CDR2 YFSETQ. In DNA form, the CDR3 reads TGCGCCAGCAGCTTATCGGACGGGGTGGGGTGGACTGAAGCTTTCTTT. Protein product: CASSLSDGVGWTEAFF.

This chain connects TRBV9 to TRBJ1-3; D unresolved. The CDR3 runs to 15 residues. The V end was cut by 4 bases, the J end by 4 bases, with 15 bases between. Germline loops: CDR1 SGDLS, CDR2 YYNGEE. As DNA, the CDR3 is TGTGCCAGCAGCCCCGATCCCACGCGGGGAAACACCATATATTTT. Protein product: CASSPDPTRGNTIYF.

The genes are TRBV19 and TRBJ1-4; D is ambiguous. The V gene's germline CDR1 is LNHDA and CDR2 SQIVND (reference sequence). This CDR3 has 15 amino acids. V gave up 3 bases and J gave up 5 bases, with 13 bases separating them. CDR3 residues: CASSMGGLPNEKLFF. The CDR3 DNA reads TGTGCCAGTAGTATGGGCGGGCTACCAAATGAAAAACTGTTTTTT.

This chain uses TRBV19 with TRBJ2-7; maybe TRBD2 (5 bases). Germline values: CDR1 LNHDA, CDR2 SQIVND (reference sequence). Deletions cut 5 bases from V and 5 bases from J, with 19 bases between. The CDR3 extends over 15 amino acids. DNA of the CDR3: TGTGCCAGTAGTTTTGAGGGCGGGTACCTAAACGAGCAGTACTTC. As protein: CASSFEGGYLNEQYF.

The rearrangement uses TRBV5-1 and TRBJ2-1; D gene ambiguous. V shed 2 bases and J shed 6 bases, with 12 bases lying between them. The CDR3 has 14 amino acids. The V gene's germline CDR1 is SGHRS and CDR2 YFSETQ. The CDR3 here is CASSFTGDSNEQFF. Written as DNA, the CDR3 is TGCGCCAGCAGCTTTACCGGAGACTCCAATGAGCAGTTCTTC.

CDR3 in amino acids: CASSLLVAGEAYEQYF. The CDR3 bases are TGTGCCAGCAGTTTATTAGTAGCGGGTGAGGCTTACGAGCAGTACTTC. This chain links TRBV28 with TRBJ2-7, with TRBD2 matching 7 bases. Trimming at V came to 1 base and at J to 4 bases, leaving 10 bases not matched to a gene. CDR3 size: 16 residues. CDR1 and CDR2 (germline): MDHEN, SYDVKM.

V usage is TRBV2 and J usage is TRBJ1-5, with 10 bases lining up with TRBD1. Trimming cost V 5 bases and J 2 bases; bases outside gene matches: 3. The germline V gene has CDR1 SNHLY and CDR2 FYNNEI. The CDR3 loop spans 15 amino acids. This CDR3 reads CASSRGTGGNQPQHF. In nucleotides, the CDR3 is TGTGCCAGCAGTAGAGGGACAGGGGGCAATCAGCCCCAGCATTTT. Using reference TRBV2 and TRBJ1-5 for the parts outside the CDR3, the full variable domain is EPEVTQTPSHQVTQMGQEVILRCVPISNHLYFYWYRQILGQKVEFLVSFYNNEISEKSEIFDDQFSVERPDGSNFTLKIRSTKLEDSAMYFCASSRGTGGNQPQHFGDGTRLSIL.

This chain joins TRBV18 and TRBJ1-3; TRBD1 matches at 7 bases. The V gene's germline CDR1 is KGHSH and CDR2 LQKENI. The CDR3 has 16 residues. V shed 0 bases and J 2 bases; nucleotides not matched to a gene: 4. In nucleotides, the CDR3 is TGTGCCAGCTCACCACCCCTGACAGGGCCTGGAAACACCATATATTTT. Translating it yields CASSPPLTGPGNTIYF.

This clone was counted once. The chain's CDR3 is CASGAGAETQYF. CDR3 sequence (DNA): TGTGCCAGCGGGGCTGGGGCGGAGACCCAGTACTTC. The chain employs TRBV5-6 and TRBJ2-5; tentative D call: TRBD1 (5 bases). V was pared by 7 bases and J by 5 bases, with 12 bases between. The CDR3 consists of 12 residues. CDR1 and CDR2 (germline): SGHDT, YYEEEE.

CDR3 region: CASSSDRLYGYTF. Written as DNA, the CDR3 is TGCGCCAGCAGCTCGGACAGGCTCTATGGCTACACCTTC. The chain couples TRBV5-1 to TRBJ1-2; 7 nucleotides match TRBD1. The CDR3 loop spans 13 amino acids. Trimming removed 3 bases from V and 4 bases from J; junction bases left unmatched: 3. Germline CDR1 is SGHRS and CDR2 is YFSETQ.

The chain employs TRBV30 and TRBJ2-3; weak D call: TRBD2 (6 bases). The CDR3 runs 13 residues. The germline CDR1 and CDR2 sequences are GTSNPN and SVGIG (reference sequence). V was shortened by 2 bases and J by 4 bases, with 10 bases between the two germline ends. CDR3 amino acids: CAWSFSGADTQYF. In nucleotides, the CDR3 is TGTGCCTGGAGTTTTTCGGGGGCAGATACGCAGTATTTT. The variable domain in full, completed from reference TRBV30 and TRBJ2-3, reads SQTIHQWPATLVQPVGSPLSLECTVEGTSNPNLYWYRQAAGRGLQLLFYSVGIGQISSEVPQNLSASRPQDRQFILSSKKLLLSDSGFYLCAWSFSGADTQYFGPGTRLTVL.

The V call is TRBV5-1, the J call TRBJ2-7; 11 bases map to TRBD2. V gave up 0 bases and J gave up 2 bases; unmatched junction bases: 7. Germline V CDR1 and CDR2: SGHRS, YFSETQ. This CDR3 has 17 residues. This CDR3 reads CASSLALAGGDTYEQYF. The CDR3 DNA follows: TGCGCCAGCAGCTTGGCGCTAGCGGGGGGAGACACCTACGAGCAGTACTTC.

The V gene is TRBV7-9, the J gene TRBJ1-1, with 7 bases matching TRBD1. The germline V gene encodes CDR1 SEHNR and CDR2 FQNEAQ (reference sequence). The J segment lost 1 base and the V segment lost 5 bases, leaving 13 bases of the junction unmatched. The CDR3 totals 17 residues. The CDR3 DNA is TGTGCCAGCAGCACCTATCTTACTGACAGGGAGAACACTGAAGCTTTCTTT. This encodes CASSTYLTDRENTEAFF.

This clone has just one count. The V gene is TRBV28, the J gene TRBJ2-5; TRBD2 is a possible D gene (5 bases). Germline CDR1 and CDR2: MDHEN and SYDVKM. This CDR3 is built from 13 residues. The V end lost 3 bases, the J end lost 5 bases, and 10 bases lay between the germline ends. CDR3 coding DNA: TGTGCCAGCAGTTTGCCGGGATCGGAGACCCAGTACTTC. Amino acid sequence: CASSLPGSETQYF.

The gene calls are TRBV28 and TRBJ1-5; 12 bases line up with TRBD1. Unmatched junction bases numbered 10, after V lost 4 bases and J lost 3 bases. The germline gives CDR1 MDHEN, CDR2 SYDVKM. This CDR3 comprises 18 residues. CDR3 protein: CASSSQLGTGGYNQPQHF. The DNA of the CDR3 is TGTGCCAGCAGTTCCCAATTGGGGACAGGGGGCTACAATCAGCCCCAGCATTTT.

J is TRBJ1-5 and V is TRBV27, with D unresolved. Germline CDR1 is MNHEY and CDR2 is SMNVEV (reference sequence). This CDR3 is built from 13 residues. V gave up 3 bases and J gave up 2 bases, with 5 bases separating them. The CDR3 spells CASSFVGNQPQHF. For the CDR3, the DNA is TGTGCCAGCAGTTTCGTAGGCAATCAGCCCCAGCATTTT.

The chain couples TRBV2 to TRBJ1-2, with D unclear. Trimming removed 4 bases from V and 5 bases from J, with 5 bases in between. CDR3 length equals 11 residues. Germline CDR1 SNHLY, CDR2 FYNNEI. The chain's CDR3 is CASSAGYGYTF. The CDR3 DNA is TGTGCCAGCAGTGCCGGGTATGGCTACACCTTC.

V is TRBV5-1 and J is TRBJ2-4; maybe TRBD2 (9 bases). CDR3 length: 18 amino acids. Germline-derived CDR1 and CDR2 are SGHRS and YFSETQ. Trimming stripped 0 bases from V and 6 bases from J, with 22 bases between. The CDR3 sequence is CASSLDLAGADRGNIQYF. The DNA for the CDR3 is TGCGCCAGCAGCTTGGATTTAGCGGGAGCCGACAGGGGAAACATTCAGTACTTC.

V usage is TRBV21-1 and J usage is TRBJ1-5. TRBV21-1 is recorded as a pseudogene. The CDR3 loop spans 14 amino acids. The CDR3 nucleotides read TGTGCCAGCAGCAAATCTAGAGAGGATCAGCCCCAGCATTTT. This translates into CASSKSREDQPQHF.

Worth noting for this clone: The junction departs from germline at one end; a sequencing error may be responsible. CDR3 in amino acids: CASSPSSTGELFF. CDR3 nucleotide sequence: TGTGCCAGCAGCCCCAGCTCCACCGGGGAGCTGTTTTTC. This chain connects TRBV7-9 to TRBJ2-2, with a possible D match to TRBD2 (5 bases). There are 13 residues in the CDR3. Per germline, CDR1 SEHNR and CDR2 FQNEAQ (reference sequence). The full variable domain, with the rest looked up from reference TRBV7-9 and TRBJ2-2, is DTGVSQNPRHKITKRGQNVTFRCDPISEHNRLYWYRQTLGQGPEFLTYFQNEAQLEKSRLLSDRFSAERPKGSFSTLEIQRTEQGDSAMYLCASSPSSTGELFFGEGSRLTVL.

The genes are TRBV25-1 and TRBJ1-2; TRBD1 is a possible D gene (5 bases). Germline V gene lookup returns CDR1 MGHDK and CDR2 SYGVNS. The length of the CDR3 is 13 residues. Trimming removed 4 bases from V and 8 bases from J, with 14 bases in between. For the CDR3, the DNA is TGTGCCAGCAGTGGGGTGGGGCTTGGAGGCTACACCTTC. Amino acid sequence: CASSGVGLGGYTF.

The V and J genes are TRBV6-1 and TRBJ2-1; D ambiguous. Germline values: CDR1 MNHNS, CDR2 SASEGT. V dropped 1 base and J dropped 9 bases, with 10 bases sitting between them. The CDR3 consists of 13 residues. The CDR3 protein is CASSEVPKFEQFF. The DNA of the CDR3 is TGTGCCAGCAGTGAAGTCCCCAAATTTGAGCAGTTCTTC.

As for this clone: The same CDR3 arises from other DNA sequences in this sample as well. The chain recombines TRBV11-2 with TRBJ2-3; 9 bases are a match to TRBD2. The germline V gene has CDR1 SGHAT and CDR2 FQNNGV. V shed 5 bases and J 4 bases; nucleotides not matched to a gene: 4. This CDR3 comprises 14 residues. The CDR3 is CASSLGLAADTQYF. CDR3 in DNA: TGTGCCAGCAGCCTGGGACTAGCCGCAGATACGCAGTATTTT.